Shown below are 29 T cell receptor beta chains from a single sample sequenced in a study of T cells in Graves' hyperthyroidism and ophthalmopathy. Researchers amplified the TCR beta CDR3 regions from RNA transcripts. The study used the HTBI primer set for a first-round RT-PCR of the TCR CDR3. TCRdb independently ran MiXCR on the multiplex PCR reads; one entry per CDR3 protein. Of about 620,000 distinct CDR3 sequences in the sample, 16% were seen once. Sequencing input: blood. The receptors come from a woman in her twenties or thirties with Graves' hyperthyroidism.

This clonotype was seen many times. The rearrangement uses TRBV5-6 and TRBJ2-1; 10 bases fit TRBD2. V lost 3 bases and J lost 6; bases outside the gene matches: 6. CDR1 SGHDT and CDR2 YYEEEE come from the germline V gene. This CDR3 spans 15 amino acids. The CDR3 loop reads CASSYLAGEINEQFF. The DNA for the CDR3 is TGTGCCAGCAGCTACCTAGCGGGAGAGATCAATGAGCAGTTCTTC.

The rearrangement uses TRBV30 and TRBJ1-2; D remains unclear. V dropped 2 bases and J dropped 8 bases, with 9 bases sitting between them. Germline CDR1 reads GTSNPN; CDR2 reads SVGIG (reference sequence). The CDR3 runs to 11 residues. The CDR3 region has the DNA TGTGCCTGGAGTCCTCAAGAAGGCTACACCTTC. Translating it yields CAWSPQEGYTF.

This clonotype was counted many times. The chain links TRBV20-1 to TRBJ1-5; 8 nucleotides line up with TRBD1. Germline CDR1 reads DFQATT; CDR2 reads SNEGSKA (reference sequence). Trimming took 0 bases from V and 0 from J; bases not matched to a gene: 7. The CDR3 runs 17 residues. The CDR3: CSARDLGQGTSNQPQHF. CDR3 DNA: TGCAGTGCTAGAGATCTCGGACAGGGCACTAGCAATCAGCCCCAGCATTTT.

In this sample, this clonotype turned up a few times. Given a much more abundant clone one base away, this may be a read error. As the CDR3 is not closed by the conserved phenylalanine or tryptophan, this likely results from a read error. This chain links TRBV28 with TRBJ2-5; 10 positions agree with TRBD1. There are 16 residues in the CDR3. V lost 3 bases, J lost 5 bases, and 9 bases stayed unmatched. Germline loops: CDR1 MDHEN, CDR2 SYDVKM. CDR3 DNA sequence: TGTGCCAGCAGTTTGACCGGGACAGGGGTCGGGGAGACCCAGTACCTC. This sequence encodes CASSLTGTGVGETQYL.

The genes are TRBV15 and TRBJ2-5; D possibly corresponds to TRBD1 (6 bases). V was clipped by 1 base and J by 5 bases, with 11 bases between them. Germline CDR1 and CDR2: LNHNV and YYDKDF (reference sequence). The CDR3 is 14 amino acids. The CDR3, as DNA: TGTGCCACCAGCAGAGCTTCACAGGGTGAGACCCAGTACTTC. It codes for CATSRASQGETQYF.

This chain uses TRBV20-1 with TRBJ2-3; D not certain. V shed 5 bases and J shed 0 bases, with 9 bases lying between them. CDR3 length equals 13 residues. In germline, CDR1 is DFQATT, CDR2 SNEGSKA (reference sequence). The CDR3 region has the DNA TGCAGTGCTCCCCTCCCTAGCACAGATACGCAGTATTTT. Its protein product is CSAPLPSTDTQYF.

This clonotype was counted a few times. The chain couples TRBV12-3 or TRBV12-4 to TRBJ2-7; a possible D gene is TRBD2 (5 bases). This CDR3 is 18 amino acids long. V was clipped by 3 bases and J by 3 bases, with 24 bases between them. This CDR3 reads CASSLDSAGNHRDYEQYF. CDR3 nucleotides: TGTGCCAGCAGTTTGGACTCTGCGGGCAACCACCGCGACTACGAGCAGTACTTC.

This clonotype has just a few counts. The V gene is TRBV11-2, the J gene TRBJ2-7; D unresolved. This CDR3 contains 11 residues. Between the trimmed V and J ends, which lost 8 bases and 3 bases, there was a span of 8 bases. Germline V gene data show CDR1 as SGHAT and CDR2 as FQNNGV. CDR3 coding DNA: TGTGCCAGCGCCAGTAACTACGAGCAGTACTTC. Translation gives CASASNYEQYF.

The chain carries TRBV30 and TRBJ1-6; D unclear. Germline V gene data show CDR1 as GTSNPN and CDR2 as SVGIG (reference sequence). The CDR3 consists of 14 residues. V gave up 2 bases and J gave up 9 bases, with 14 bases separating them. CDR3: CAWSSAISGSPLHF. DNA of the CDR3: TGTGCCTGGAGTTCGGCGATTTCAGGTTCACCCCTCCACTTT.

Of note for this clonotype: It may be a read error: a sequence one base away is much more abundant. V gene TRBV5-1 combines with J gene TRBJ1-1; D remains unclear. CDR3 length: 12 residues. V was cut by 1 base and J by 8 bases, with 9 bases left in between. The germline gives CDR1 SGHRS, CDR2 YFSETQ. In DNA form, the CDR3 reads TGCGCCAGCAGCTTGTCGGCGAGAGAAGCTTTCTTT. Residues: CASSLSAREAFF.

This clonotype showed up many times. The gene calls are TRBV28 and TRBJ2-7, with 10 bases aligning to TRBD2. J gave up 6 bases and V 7 bases, and 15 bases lay outside the gene matches. CDR1 is MDHEN, CDR2 SYDVKM, per germline. The length of the CDR3 is 16 residues. As DNA, the CDR3 is TGTGCCAGCACCATTGAATTGTCTAGCGGGAGTGGCGAGCAGTACTTC. As protein: CASTIELSSGSGEQYF.

In this sample, this clonotype turned up once. The V call is TRBV28, the J call TRBJ1-1; 8 bases fit TRBD1. CDR3 length: 13 amino acids. From germline, CDR1 is MDHEN and CDR2 SYDVKM. V lost 4 bases, J lost 7 bases, and 5 bases stayed unmatched. The CDR3 nucleotides read TGTGCCAGCAGTTCCGGGACAGGTTATGAAGCTTTCTTT. Translating it yields CASSSGTGYEAFF.

CDR3 loop: CSARDGGTLEQYF. The CDR3 bases are TGCAGTGCTAGAGATGGCGGGACCCTCGAGCAGTACTTC. The rearrangement uses TRBV20-1 and TRBJ2-7; D perhaps matches TRBD2 (6 bases). Germline V CDR1 and CDR2: DFQATT, SNEGSKA (reference sequence). The CDR3 extends over 13 amino acids. Trimming stripped 0 bases from V and 6 bases from J, with 12 bases between.

The sample holds many counts of this clonotype. This chain links TRBV7-2 with TRBJ2-7; D is possibly TRBD1 (6 bases). The length of the CDR3 is 15 residues. Trimming removed 5 bases at V and 1 base at J, with 15 bases between. CDR1 SGHTA and CDR2 FQGNSA come from the germline V gene. The DNA of the CDR3 is TGTGCCAGCAGCCTCGGACAGCGTGGTTCCTACGAGCAGTACTTC. Its translation: CASSLGQRGSYEQYF.

In its sample, this clonotype was seen many times. This chain links TRBV5-1 with TRBJ2-7; the D is unclear. Germline V gives CDR1 SGHRS, CDR2 YFSETQ. Trimming left V 0 bases short and J 7 bases short, with 14 bases between. This CDR3 spans 14 amino acids. The CDR3, as DNA: TGCGCCAGCAGCTTGGACAGATCCCTCTGGGAGCAGTACTTC. Translating it yields CASSLDRSLWEQYF.

This clonotype was found many times. The chain recombines TRBV28 with TRBJ1-2, with a tentative D call TRBD1 (5 bases). With 6 bases removed from V and 6 bases from J, the gap between germline ends came to 17 bases. Germline-derived CDR1 and CDR2 are MDHEN and SYDVKM. The CDR3 runs to 14 residues. The CDR3 protein is CASRPGGFLHGYTF. CDR3 bases: TGTGCCAGCAGACCGGGGGGTTTCTTACATGGCTACACCTTC.

This clonotype was picked up many times. The rearrangement links TRBV20-1 to TRBJ1-5; TRBD1 is a possible D gene (5 bases). Germline V gene sequence: CDR1 DFQATT, CDR2 SNEGSKA (reference sequence). Trimming pared 7 bases from V and 6 bases from J, leaving 19 bases between. This CDR3 region has 14 residues. As DNA, the CDR3 is TGCAGTGTTACTAGGGACGGACCCGGTCAGCCCCAGCATTTT. It yields the protein CSVTRDGPGQPQHF.

This clonotype was seen only a few times. The CDR3 DNA sequence: TGTGCCATCAGTGACGACAGCTACTATGGCTACACCTTC. Its translation is CAISDDSYYGYTF. The chain has TRBV10-3 and TRBJ1-2; weak D call: TRBD1 (5 bases). V was cut by 3 bases and J by 3 bases, with 8 bases left in between. CDR1 is ENHRY and CDR2 is SYGVKD in the germline V gene. The CDR3 consists of 13 residues.

There are a few counts of this clonotype. V usage is TRBV5-6 and J usage is TRBJ2-5; 10 bases agree with TRBD2. Germline CDR1 is SGHDT and CDR2 is YYEEEE. Trimming took 2 bases from V and 2 from J; bases not matched to a gene: 9. The CDR3 runs 17 residues. The CDR3 loop is CASSLGGTSEAQETQYF. The CDR3 DNA reads as TGTGCCAGCAGCTTAGGGGGGACTAGCGAGGCTCAAGAGACCCAGTACTTC. The full variable domain, completed using reference TRBV5-6 and TRBJ2-5, is DAGVTQSPTHLIKTRGQQVTLRCSPKSGHDTVSWYQQALGQGPQFIFQYYEEEERQRGNFPDRFSGHQFPNYSSELNVNALLLGDSALYLCASSLGGTSEAQETQYFGPGTRLLVL.

This clonotype was picked up a small number of times. The chain links TRBV28 to TRBJ1-5; D is perhaps TRBD1 (5 bases). The CDR3 is made up of 12 amino acids. V lost 6 bases to trimming and J lost 13 bases, with 16 bases between them. CDR1 and CDR2 from the germline V gene are MDHEN and SYDVKM. CDR3 sequence: CASSRDSTSQHF. DNA for the CDR3: TGTGCCAGCAGCCGGGACTCCACATCGCAGCATTTT.

This clonotype has just a few counts. The chain joins TRBV6-1 to TRBJ2-3, with 7 nucleotides matching TRBD2. This CDR3 is 18 amino acids long. Germline CDR1 is MNHNS and CDR2 is SASEGT. The J segment lost 2 bases and the V segment lost 6 bases, leaving 17 bases of the junction unmatched. The CDR3 here is CASRERDSGLGSTDTQYF. The DNA of the CDR3 is TGTGCCAGCAGGGAGCGGGACTCAGGATTGGGTTCCACAGATACGCAGTATTTT.

In its sample, this clonotype was seen many times. This chain connects TRBV20-1 to TRBJ2-7; the D gene is possibly TRBD1 (6 bases). Germline CDR1 reads DFQATT; CDR2 reads SNEGSKA (reference sequence). This CDR3 contains 13 residues. V lost 3 bases and J 2 bases, leaving 11 bases between the germline ends. The CDR3 region is CSASRTEAYEQYF. For the CDR3, the DNA is TGCAGTGCTAGTCGGACAGAAGCCTACGAGCAGTACTTC.

This clonotype was found a few times. J is TRBJ2-7 and V is TRBV4-3; D is unresolved. This CDR3 is built from 15 residues. Germline V gene sequence: CDR1 LGHNA, CDR2 YSLEER. Trimming took 0 bases from V and 3 from J, leaving 12 bases between them. This chain's CDR3 is CASSQDPRTSYEQYF. The CDR3 coding sequence is TGCGCCAGCAGCCAAGATCCCCGGACCAGCTACGAGCAGTACTTC.

This clonotype came up many times. The chain uses TRBV12-5 and TRBJ1-1; the match to TRBD1 covers 8 bases. J lost 0 bases, V lost 0 bases, and 9 bases had no gene match. The length of the CDR3 is 18 residues. The germline CDR1 and CDR2 sequences are LGHNT and FRNRAP. CDR3 nucleotide sequence: TGTGCTAGTGGTTTGGTACTAGGGACAGGCGCCATGAACACTGAAGCTTTCTTT. Translated, it gives CASGLVLGTGAMNTEAFF.

V gene TRBV28 combines with J gene TRBJ1-1, with TRBD1 matching 9 bases. The germline V gene encodes CDR1 MDHEN and CDR2 SYDVKM. The CDR3 has 14 residues. J lost 10 bases, V lost 1 base, and 7 bases had no gene match. The CDR3 is CASSLSRQGVGAFF. DNA for the CDR3: TGTGCCAGCAGTTTATCCCGACAGGGGGTAGGAGCTTTCTTT.

This clonotype has at least ten counts. This chain uses TRBV7-2 with TRBJ1-2; no clear D gene. With 5 bases removed from V and 0 bases from J, the gap between germline ends came to 16 bases. The CDR3 is made up of 16 amino acids. Germline V CDR1 and CDR2: SGHTA, FQGNSA. DNA of the CDR3: TGTGCCAGCAGCCTAGACCTCGGCGCGGCTAACTATGGCTACACCTTC. It translates to CASSLDLGAANYGYTF. Together with reference TRBV7-2 and TRBJ1-2, the CDR3 gives the full variable domain: GAGVSQSPSNKVTEKGKDVELRCDPISGHTALYWYRQSLGQGLEFLIYFQGNSAPDKSGLPSDRFSAERTGGSVSTLTIQRTQQEDSAVYLCASSLDLGAANYGYTFGSGTRLTVV.

The V and J genes are TRBV6-1 and TRBJ1-6; weak D call: TRBD1 (5 bases). There are 16 residues in the CDR3. V was clipped by 2 bases and J by 7 bases, with 15 bases between them. Germline V CDR1 and CDR2: MNHNS, SASEGT. CDR3 residues: CASSENLQVWNSPLHF. CDR3 bases: TGTGCCAGCAGTGAAAATCTACAGGTGTGGAATTCACCCCTCCACTTT.

This clonotype was recorded at least ten times. This rearrangement joins TRBV5-1 to TRBJ2-1; no clear D. Germline assignment: CDR1 SGHRS and CDR2 YFSETQ. CDR3 length: 14 residues. Deletions cut 2 bases from V and 3 bases from J, with 9 bases between. The CDR3 sequence is CASSFLDGYNEQFF. In DNA form, the CDR3 reads TGCGCCAGCAGCTTCCTAGATGGCTACAATGAGCAGTTCTTC.

This clonotype has ten or more counts. This chain joins TRBV12-3 or TRBV12-4 and TRBJ2-2, with 9 bases identical to TRBD1. The CDR3 spans 15 residues. V dropped 5 bases and J dropped 3; count of bases not matched to a gene: 4. The CDR3 region is CASSIDRGYTGELFF. CDR3 in DNA: TGTGCCAGCAGTATAGACAGGGGGTACACCGGGGAGCTGTTTTTT.